This record covers a single TCR beta chain. Its target is unknown. These data are taken from a study of beta chain features in type 1 diabetes. About the study: Fewer than 140,000,000 sorted cells were examined across all samples. Study-wide findings and caveats: There was a moderate but significant shortening of TCRB CDR3s in all four CD4+ subsets of Type 1 diabetes patients.

Expressed TCRB transcripts were sequenced because the entire RNA isolate underwent reverse transcription. Sequencing was performed with immunoSEQ multiplex PCR; in TCRdb, only in-frame clones are kept and a portion is missing. Altogether 250,000 or so clones are present, roughly 70% being singletons, with the ten largest covering about 0.05%. Germline lookup yields CDR1 MNHEY and CDR2 SMNVEV (reference sequence). The ends lost 6 bases at V and 4 bases at J; junction bases unmatched: 12. The CDR3 consists of 16 residues. Around 0.12 L of blood, on average, came from one heparinised draw per donor. The receptor's source is a man aged 25 to 40 in good health. Sequencing was performed on naive CD4+ T cells from blood. The chain carries TRBV27 and TRBJ1-2; TRBD1 matches 9 bases. The CDR3 coding sequence is TGTGCCAGCAGGCGAGACGGACAGGGGTTTGCCTATGGCTACACCTTC. Its protein is CASRRDGQGFAYGYTF.